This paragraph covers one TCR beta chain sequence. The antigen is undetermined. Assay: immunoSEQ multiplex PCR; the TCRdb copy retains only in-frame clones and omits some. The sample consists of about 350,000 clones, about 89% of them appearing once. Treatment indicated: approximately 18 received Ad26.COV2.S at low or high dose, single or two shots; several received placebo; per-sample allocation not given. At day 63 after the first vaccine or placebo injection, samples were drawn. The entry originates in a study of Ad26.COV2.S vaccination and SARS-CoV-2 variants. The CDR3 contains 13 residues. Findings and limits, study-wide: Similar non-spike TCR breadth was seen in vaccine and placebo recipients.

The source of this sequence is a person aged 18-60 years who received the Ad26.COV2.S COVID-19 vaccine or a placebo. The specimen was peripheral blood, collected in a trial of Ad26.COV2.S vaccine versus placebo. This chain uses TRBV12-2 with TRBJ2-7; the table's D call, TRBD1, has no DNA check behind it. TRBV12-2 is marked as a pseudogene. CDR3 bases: TGTGCAAGTCGCCTACAGGGGCCCCACGAGCAGTACTTC. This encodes CASRLQGPHEQYF.